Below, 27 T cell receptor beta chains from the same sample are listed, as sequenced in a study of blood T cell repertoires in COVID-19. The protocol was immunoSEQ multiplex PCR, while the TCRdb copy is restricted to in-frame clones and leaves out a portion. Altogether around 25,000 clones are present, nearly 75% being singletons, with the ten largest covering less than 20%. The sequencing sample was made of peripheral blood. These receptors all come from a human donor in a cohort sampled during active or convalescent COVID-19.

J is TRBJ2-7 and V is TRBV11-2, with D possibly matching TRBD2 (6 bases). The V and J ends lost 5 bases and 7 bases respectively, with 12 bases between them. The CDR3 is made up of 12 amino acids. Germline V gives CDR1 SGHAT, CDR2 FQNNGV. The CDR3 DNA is TGTGCCAGCAGCGCGACTAGAAGGGAGCAGTACTTC. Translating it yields CASSATRREQYF.

The CDR3 region is CASSLVAGVEETQYF. Written as DNA, the CDR3 is TGTGCCAGCAGCTTAGTAGCGGGAGTGGAGGAGACCCAGTACTTC. The chain joins TRBV7-2 to TRBJ2-5, with TRBD2 matching 9 bases. From germline, CDR1 is SGHTA and CDR2 FQGNSA. With V trimmed by 1 base and J by 5 bases, 5 bases remained unmatched. The CDR3 has 15 residues.

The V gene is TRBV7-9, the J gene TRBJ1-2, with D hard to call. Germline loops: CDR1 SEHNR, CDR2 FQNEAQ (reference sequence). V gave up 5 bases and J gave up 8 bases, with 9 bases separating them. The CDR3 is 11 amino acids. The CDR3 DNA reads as TGTGCCAGCAGCATGAGGGTCGGCTACACCTTC. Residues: CASSMRVGYTF.

The CDR3 sequence: CASSSRNRGPDEQFF. The CDR3 DNA follows: TGTGCCAGCAGCTCGCGAAACAGGGGACCCGATGAGCAGTTCTTC. The chain is built from TRBV7-6 and TRBJ2-1; 7 bases align to TRBD1. The junction had 11 bases not matched to a gene; V was cut back by 4 bases and J by 8 bases. The CDR3 totals 15 residues. Germline CDR1 and CDR2: SGHVS and FNYEAQ.

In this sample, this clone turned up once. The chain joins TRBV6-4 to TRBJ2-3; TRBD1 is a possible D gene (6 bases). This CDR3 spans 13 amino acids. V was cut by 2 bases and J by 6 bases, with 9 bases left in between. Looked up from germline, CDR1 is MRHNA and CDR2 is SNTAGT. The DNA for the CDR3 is TGTGCCAGCAGTGACCGTACAGGGGATACGCAGTATTTT. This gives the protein CASSDRTGDTQYF.

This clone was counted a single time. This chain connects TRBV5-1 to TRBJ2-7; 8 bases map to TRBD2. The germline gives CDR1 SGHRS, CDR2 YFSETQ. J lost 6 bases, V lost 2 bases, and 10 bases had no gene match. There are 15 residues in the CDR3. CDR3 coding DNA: TGCGCCAGCAGCTTTATAGCGGGATCCCAGGGCGAGCAGTACTTC. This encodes CASSFIAGSQGEQYF.

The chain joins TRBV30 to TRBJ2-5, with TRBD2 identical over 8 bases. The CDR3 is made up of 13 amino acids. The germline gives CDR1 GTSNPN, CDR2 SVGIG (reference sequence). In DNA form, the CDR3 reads TGTGCTGGAAGGGCGGGGGGTTATGGGACCCAGTACTTC. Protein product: CAGRAGGYGTQYF.

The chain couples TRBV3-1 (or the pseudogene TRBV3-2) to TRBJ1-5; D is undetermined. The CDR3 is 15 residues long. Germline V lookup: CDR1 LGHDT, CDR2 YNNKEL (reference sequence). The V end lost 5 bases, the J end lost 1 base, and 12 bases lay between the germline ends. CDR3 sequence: CASSFSSGSNQPQHF. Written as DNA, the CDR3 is TGTGCCAGCAGCTTTTCCAGCGGGAGCAATCAGCCCCAGCATTTT.

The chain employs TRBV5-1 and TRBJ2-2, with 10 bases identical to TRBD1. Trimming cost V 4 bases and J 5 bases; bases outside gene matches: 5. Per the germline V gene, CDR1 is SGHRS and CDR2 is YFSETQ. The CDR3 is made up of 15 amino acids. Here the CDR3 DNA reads TGCGCCAGCAGCGGGACAGGGGTATTGACCGGGGAGCTGTTTTTT. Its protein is CASSGTGVLTGELFF. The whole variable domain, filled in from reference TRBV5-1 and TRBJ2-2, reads KAGVTQTPRYLIKTRGQQVTLSCSPISGHRSVSWYQQTPGQGLQFLFEYFSETQRNKGNFPGRFSGRQFSNSRSEMNVSTLELGDSALYLCASSGTGVLTGELFFGEGSRLTVL.

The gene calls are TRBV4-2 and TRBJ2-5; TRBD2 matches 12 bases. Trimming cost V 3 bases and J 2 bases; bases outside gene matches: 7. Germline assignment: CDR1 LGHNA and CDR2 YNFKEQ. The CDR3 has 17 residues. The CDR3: CASSQIRLAGVQETQYF. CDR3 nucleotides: TGTGCCAGCAGCCAGATAAGACTAGCGGGGGTTCAAGAGACCCAGTACTTC.

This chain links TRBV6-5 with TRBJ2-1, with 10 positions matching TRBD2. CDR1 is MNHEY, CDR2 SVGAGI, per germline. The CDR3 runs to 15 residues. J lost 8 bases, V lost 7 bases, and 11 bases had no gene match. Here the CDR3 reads CASTLASGSRDEQFF. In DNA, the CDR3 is TGTGCCAGCACCTTGGCTAGCGGGAGCAGGGATGAGCAGTTCTTC.

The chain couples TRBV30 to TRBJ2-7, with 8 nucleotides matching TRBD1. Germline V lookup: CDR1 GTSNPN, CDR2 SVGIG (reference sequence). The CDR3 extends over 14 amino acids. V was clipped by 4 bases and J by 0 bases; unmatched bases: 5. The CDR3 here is CAWMRDRSSYEQYF. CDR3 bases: TGTGCCTGGATGCGGGACAGGAGCTCCTACGAGCAGTACTTC.

The CDR3 coding sequence is TGCAGCGTTCCGGGACAGGGGTACAAGAACACTGAAGCTTTCTTT. Protein sequence: CSVPGQGYKNTEAFF. V usage is TRBV29-1 and J usage is TRBJ1-1, with TRBD1 matching over 10 bases. V trimming: 5 bases; J trimming: 1 base; junction bases outside the gene matches: 7. CDR1 and CDR2 from the germline V gene are SQVTM and ANQGSEA. The length of the CDR3 is 15 residues.

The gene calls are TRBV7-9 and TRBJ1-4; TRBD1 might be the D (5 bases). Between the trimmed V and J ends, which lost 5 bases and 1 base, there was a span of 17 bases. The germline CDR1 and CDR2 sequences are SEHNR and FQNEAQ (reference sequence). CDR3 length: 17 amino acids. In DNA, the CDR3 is TGTGCCAGCAGCCCGCCGTGGGGGGTTCGAACTAATGAAAAACTGTTTTTT. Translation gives CASSPPWGVRTNEKLFF. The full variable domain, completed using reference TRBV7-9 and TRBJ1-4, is DTGVSQNPRHKITKRGQNVTFRCDPISEHNRLYWYRQTLGQGPEFLTYFQNEAQLEKSRLLSDRFSAERPKGSFSTLEIQRTEQGDSAMYLCASSPPWGVRTNEKLFFGSGTQLSVL.

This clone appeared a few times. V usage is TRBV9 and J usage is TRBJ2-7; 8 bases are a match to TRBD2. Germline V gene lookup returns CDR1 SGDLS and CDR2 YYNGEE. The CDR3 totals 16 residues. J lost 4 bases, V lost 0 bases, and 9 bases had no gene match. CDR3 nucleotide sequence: TGTGCCAGCAGCGTAGGCGGGACTAGGTACGGGTACGAGCAGTACTTC. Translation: CASSVGGTRYGYEQYF.

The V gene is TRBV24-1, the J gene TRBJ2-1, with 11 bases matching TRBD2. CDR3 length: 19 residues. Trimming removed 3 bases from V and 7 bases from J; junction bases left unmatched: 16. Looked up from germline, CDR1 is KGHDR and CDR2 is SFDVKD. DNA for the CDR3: TGTGCCACCAGTGATCCTTCGGTTGAACTAGCGGGAGCGAGGAATGAGCAGTTCTTC. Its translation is CATSDPSVELAGARNEQFF.

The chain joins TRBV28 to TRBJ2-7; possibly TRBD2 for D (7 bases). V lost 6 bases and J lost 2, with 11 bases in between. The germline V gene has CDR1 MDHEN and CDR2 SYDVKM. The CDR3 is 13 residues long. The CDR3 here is CASRGGATYEQYF. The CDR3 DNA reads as TGTGCCAGCAGGGGGGGGGCCACCTACGAGCAGTACTTC.

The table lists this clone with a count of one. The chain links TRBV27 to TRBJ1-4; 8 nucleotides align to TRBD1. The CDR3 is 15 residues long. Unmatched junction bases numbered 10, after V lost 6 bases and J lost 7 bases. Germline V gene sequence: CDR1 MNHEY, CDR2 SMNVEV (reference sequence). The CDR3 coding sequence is TGTGCCAGCAGGCCTAGGGGACAGGCCAGTGAAAAACTGTTTTTT. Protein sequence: CASRPRGQASEKLFF.

In DNA, the CDR3 is TGTGCCAGCAGTTTATTGGCGGAAAGCTCCTACGAGCAGTACTTC. Amino acids: CASSLLAESSYEQYF. The rearrangement links TRBV27 to TRBJ2-7; no firm D call. The CDR3 loop spans 15 amino acids. The V end lost 1 base, the J end lost 0 bases, and 10 bases lay between the germline ends. Germline V CDR1 and CDR2: MNHEY, SMNVEV (reference sequence).

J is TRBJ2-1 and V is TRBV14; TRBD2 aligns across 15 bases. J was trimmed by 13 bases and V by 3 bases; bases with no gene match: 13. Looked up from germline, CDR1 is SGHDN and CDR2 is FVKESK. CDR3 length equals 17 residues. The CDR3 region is CASSHLFGLAGGQGQFF. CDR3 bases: TGTGCCAGCAGCCATTTATTCGGACTAGCGGGAGGGCAAGGACAGTTCTTC.

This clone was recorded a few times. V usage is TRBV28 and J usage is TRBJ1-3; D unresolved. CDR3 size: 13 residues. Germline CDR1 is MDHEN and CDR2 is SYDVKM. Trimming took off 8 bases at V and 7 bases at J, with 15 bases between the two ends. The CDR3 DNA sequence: TGTGCCAGCGTAAGATGGCAGGATAACACCATATATTTT. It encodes CASVRWQDNTIYF.

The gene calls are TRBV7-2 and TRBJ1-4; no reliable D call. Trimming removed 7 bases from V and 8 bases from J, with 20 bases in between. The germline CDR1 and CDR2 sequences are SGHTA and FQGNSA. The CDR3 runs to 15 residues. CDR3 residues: CASNNYGETDEKLFF. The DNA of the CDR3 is TGTGCCAGCAATAACTATGGGGAGACGGACGAAAAACTGTTTTTT.

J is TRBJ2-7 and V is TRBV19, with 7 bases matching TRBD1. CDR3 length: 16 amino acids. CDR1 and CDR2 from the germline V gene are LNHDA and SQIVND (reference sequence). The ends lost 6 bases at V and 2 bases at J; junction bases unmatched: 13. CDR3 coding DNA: TGTGCCAGTAGCCACGGGGAACGGACAGGAGCCTACGAGCAGTACTTC. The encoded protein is CASSHGERTGAYEQYF.

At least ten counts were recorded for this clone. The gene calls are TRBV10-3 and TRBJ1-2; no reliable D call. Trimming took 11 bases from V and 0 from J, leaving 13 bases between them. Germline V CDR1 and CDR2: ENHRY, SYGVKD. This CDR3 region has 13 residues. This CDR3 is CAVTGRANYGYTF. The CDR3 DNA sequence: TGTGCCGTGACCGGGCGGGCTAACTATGGCTACACCTTC.

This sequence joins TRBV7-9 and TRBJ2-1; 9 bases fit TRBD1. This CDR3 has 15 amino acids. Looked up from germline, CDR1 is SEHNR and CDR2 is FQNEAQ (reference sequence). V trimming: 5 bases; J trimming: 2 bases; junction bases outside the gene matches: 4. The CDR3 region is CASSTDRGAYNEQFF. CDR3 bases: TGTGCCAGCAGCACGGACAGGGGAGCCTACAATGAGCAGTTCTTC.

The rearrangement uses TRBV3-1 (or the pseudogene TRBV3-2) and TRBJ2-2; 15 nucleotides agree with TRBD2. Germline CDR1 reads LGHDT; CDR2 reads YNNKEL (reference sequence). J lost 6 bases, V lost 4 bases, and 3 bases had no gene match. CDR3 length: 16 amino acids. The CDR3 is CASSPGLAGGSGELFF. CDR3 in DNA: TGTGCCAGCAGCCCTGGACTAGCGGGAGGGTCCGGGGAGCTGTTTTTT.

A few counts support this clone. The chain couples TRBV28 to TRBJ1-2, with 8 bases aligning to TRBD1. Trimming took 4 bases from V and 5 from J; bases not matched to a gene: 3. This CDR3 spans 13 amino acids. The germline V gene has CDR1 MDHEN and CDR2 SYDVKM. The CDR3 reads CASSWRTGYGYTF. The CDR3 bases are TGTGCCAGCAGTTGGCGGACAGGGTATGGCTACACCTTC.